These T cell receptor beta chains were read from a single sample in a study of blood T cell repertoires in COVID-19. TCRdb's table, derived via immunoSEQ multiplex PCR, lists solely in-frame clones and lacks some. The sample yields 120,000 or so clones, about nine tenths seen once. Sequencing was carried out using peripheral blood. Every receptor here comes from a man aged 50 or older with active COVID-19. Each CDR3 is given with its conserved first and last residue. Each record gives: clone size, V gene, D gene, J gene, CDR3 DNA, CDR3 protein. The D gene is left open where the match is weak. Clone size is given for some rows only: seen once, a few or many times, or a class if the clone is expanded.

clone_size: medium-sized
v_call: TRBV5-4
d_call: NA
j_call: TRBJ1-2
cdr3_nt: TGTGCCAGCAGCACCACAGGGAGCTATGGCTACACCTTC
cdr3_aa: CASSTTGSYGYTF

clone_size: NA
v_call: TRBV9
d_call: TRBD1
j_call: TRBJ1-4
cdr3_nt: TGTGCCAGCAGCGTAGGGCAGGGGGTTGCAACTAATGAAAAACTGTTTTTT
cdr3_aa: CASSVGQGVATNEKLFF

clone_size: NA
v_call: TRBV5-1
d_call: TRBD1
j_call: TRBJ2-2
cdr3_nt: TGCGCCAGCAGACAAGACACGGGACAGGGGACCGGGGAGCTGTTTTTT
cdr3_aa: CASRQDTGQGTGELFF

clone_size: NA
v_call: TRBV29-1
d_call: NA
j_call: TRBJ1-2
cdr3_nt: TGCAGCGTTGCCGGGGGGGCAGCCCCGAATAGAGGCTACACCTTC
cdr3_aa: CSVAGGAAPNRGYTF

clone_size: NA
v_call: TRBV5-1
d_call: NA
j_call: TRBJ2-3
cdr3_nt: TGCGCCAGCAGCTCCAGACAGGCTGATACGCAGTATTTT
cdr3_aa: CASSSRQADTQYF

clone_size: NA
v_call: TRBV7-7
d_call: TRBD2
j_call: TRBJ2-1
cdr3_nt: TGTGCCAGCAGCATAGACAGCGGGAGCTACAATGAGCAGTTCTTC
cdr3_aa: CASSIDSGSYNEQFF

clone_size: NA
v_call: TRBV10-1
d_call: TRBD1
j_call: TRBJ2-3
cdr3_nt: TGCGCCAGCAGGCTTCCGGGACAGGGGGCTTCAGATACGCAGTATTTT
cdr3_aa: CASRLPGQGASDTQYF

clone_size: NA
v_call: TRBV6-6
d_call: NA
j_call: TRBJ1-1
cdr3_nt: TGTGCCAGCAGTTACGGCAATGGTGGGAACACTGAAGCTTTCTTT
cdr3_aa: CASSYGNGGNTEAFF

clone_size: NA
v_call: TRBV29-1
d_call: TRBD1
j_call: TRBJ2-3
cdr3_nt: TGCAGCGTTGACGACAGGGGGATCACAGATACGCAGTATTTT
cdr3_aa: CSVDDRGITDTQYF

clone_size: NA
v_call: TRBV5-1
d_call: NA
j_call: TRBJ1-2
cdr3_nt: TGCGCCAGCAGCTTGGATGGAGACTATGGCTACACCTTC
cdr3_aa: CASSLDGDYGYTF

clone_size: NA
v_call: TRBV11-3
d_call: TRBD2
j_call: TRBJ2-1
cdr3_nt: TGTGCCAGCAGCCGGGGACTAGCAGCCAATGAGCAGTTCTTC
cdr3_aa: CASSRGLAANEQFF

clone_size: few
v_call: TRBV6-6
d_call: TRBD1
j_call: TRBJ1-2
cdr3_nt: TGTGCCGTCATGCCGGGACAGGGCTTTCTCAACTATGGCTACACCTTC
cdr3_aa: CAVMPGQGFLNYGYTF

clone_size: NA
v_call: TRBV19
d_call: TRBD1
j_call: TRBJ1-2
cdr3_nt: TGTGCCAGTAGTAACAGGGGGAGGTTAGCTGGCTACACCTTC
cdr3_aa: CASSNRGRLAGYTF

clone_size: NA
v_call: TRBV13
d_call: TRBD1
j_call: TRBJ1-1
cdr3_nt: TGTGCCAGCCGCGAAACAGGGGTTGGGAACACTGAAGCTTTCTTT
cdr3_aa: CASRETGVGNTEAFF

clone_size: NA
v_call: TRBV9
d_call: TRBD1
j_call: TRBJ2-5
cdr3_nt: TGTGCCAGCAGCCCCGAACCCCAGACAGGGGTGGAGACCCAGTACTTC
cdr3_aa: CASSPEPQTGVETQYF

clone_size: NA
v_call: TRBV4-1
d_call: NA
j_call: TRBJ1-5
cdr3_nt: TGCGCCAGCAGCCAAGATGTAGACTCCCTTCGAAATCAGCCCCAGCATTTT
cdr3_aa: CASSQDVDSLRNQPQHF

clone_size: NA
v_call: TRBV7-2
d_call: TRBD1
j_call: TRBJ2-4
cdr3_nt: TGTGCCAGCAGATCCGGGACAGGGGTTGTGGCCAAAAACATTCAGTACTTC
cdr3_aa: CASRSGTGVVAKNIQYF

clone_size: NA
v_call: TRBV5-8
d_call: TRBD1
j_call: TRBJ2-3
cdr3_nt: TGTGCCAGCAGCCCGATAGGGACAGGGGTTATCACAGATACGCAGTATTTT
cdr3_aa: CASSPIGTGVITDTQYF

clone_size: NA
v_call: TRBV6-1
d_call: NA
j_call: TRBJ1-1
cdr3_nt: TGTGCCAGCAGTGACCCAAGGACAACAACCCGGAACACTGAAGCTTTCTTT
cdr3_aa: CASSDPRTTTRNTEAFF

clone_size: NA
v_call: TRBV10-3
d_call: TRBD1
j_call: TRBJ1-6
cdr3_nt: TGTGCCATCAGTGAGGGAGGGACAGGCGGAAATTCACCCCTCCACTTT
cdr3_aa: CAISEGGTGGNSPLHF

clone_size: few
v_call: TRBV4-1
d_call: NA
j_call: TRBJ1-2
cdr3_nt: TGCGCCAGCAGCCAAGACGGGGAGTTCGGCTACACCTTC
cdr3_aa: CASSQDGEFGYTF

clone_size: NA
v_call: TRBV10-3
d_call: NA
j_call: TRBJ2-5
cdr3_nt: TGTGCCACCCAAAGCCCGGAGGACTCAACCGGGGAGACCCAGTACTTC
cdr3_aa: CATQSPEDSTGETQYF

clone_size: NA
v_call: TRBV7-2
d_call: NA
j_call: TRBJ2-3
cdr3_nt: TGTGCCAGCAGCCCCACGCCCAGGTATACGCAGTATTTT
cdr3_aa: CASSPTPRYTQYF

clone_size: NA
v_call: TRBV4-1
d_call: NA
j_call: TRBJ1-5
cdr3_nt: TGCGCCAGCAGCCTAGAGAGGGGACTGGGGCAGCCCCAGCATTTT
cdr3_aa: CASSLERGLGQPQHF

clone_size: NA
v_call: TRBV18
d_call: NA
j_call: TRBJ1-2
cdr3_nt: TGTGCCAGCTCACCGGACTCTAACTATGGCTACACCTTC
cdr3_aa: CASSPDSNYGYTF

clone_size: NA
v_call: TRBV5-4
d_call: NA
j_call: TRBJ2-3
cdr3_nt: TGTGCCAGCAGAGCCACGGGGGGCCCAGATACGCAGTATTTT
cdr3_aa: CASRATGGPDTQYF

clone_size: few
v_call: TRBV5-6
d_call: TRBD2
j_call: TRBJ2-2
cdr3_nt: TGTGCCAGCAGCTTGGCCCCTAGCGGGGGGTCTACCGGGGAGCTGTTTTTT
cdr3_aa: CASSLAPSGGSTGELFF

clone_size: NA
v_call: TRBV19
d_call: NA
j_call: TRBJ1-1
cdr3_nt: TGTGCCAGTAGTAAGGCTTGGAGGAACACTGAAGCTTTCTTT
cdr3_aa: CASSKAWRNTEAFF